This T cell receptor beta chain derives from a study of cytomegalovirus exposure and HLA in healthy donors. Method: immunoSEQ multiplex PCR; TCRdb's copy keeps in-frame clones and lacks some. This sample has approximately 170,000 clones, with 70% to 90% found just once. Sample: PBMCs. This clonotype originated in a man aged 30 to 39 in good health and CMV-seropositive.

As DNA, the CDR3 is TGTGCCAGCAGCTTAGGGACAGCCGAGCAGTACTTC. This gives the protein CASSLGTAEQYF. The rearrangement links TRBV7-9 to TRBJ2-7, with D maybe TRBD1 (6 bases). The CDR3 is 12 residues long. Per the germline V gene, CDR1 is SEHNR and CDR2 is FQNEAQ (reference sequence). Trimming shortened V by 1 base and J by 6 bases, and 7 bases separated the two germline ends.